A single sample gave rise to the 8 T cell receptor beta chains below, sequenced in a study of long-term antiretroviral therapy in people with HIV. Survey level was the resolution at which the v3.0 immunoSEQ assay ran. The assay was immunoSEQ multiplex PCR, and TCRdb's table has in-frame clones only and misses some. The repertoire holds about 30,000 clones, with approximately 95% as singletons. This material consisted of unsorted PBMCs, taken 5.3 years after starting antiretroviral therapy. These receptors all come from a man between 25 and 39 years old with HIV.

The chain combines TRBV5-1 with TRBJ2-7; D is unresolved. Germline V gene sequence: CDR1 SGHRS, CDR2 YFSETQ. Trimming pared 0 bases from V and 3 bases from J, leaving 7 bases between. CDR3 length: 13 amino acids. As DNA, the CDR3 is TGCGCCAGCAGCTTGGCGGGCAGCTACGAGCAGTACTTC. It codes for CASSLAGSYEQYF. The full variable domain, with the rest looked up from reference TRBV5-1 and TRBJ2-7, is KAGVTQTPRYLIKTRGQQVTLSCSPISGHRSVSWYQQTPGQGLQFLFEYFSETQRNKGNFPGRFSGRQFSNSRSEMNVSTLELGDSALYLCASSLAGSYEQYFGPGTRLTVT.

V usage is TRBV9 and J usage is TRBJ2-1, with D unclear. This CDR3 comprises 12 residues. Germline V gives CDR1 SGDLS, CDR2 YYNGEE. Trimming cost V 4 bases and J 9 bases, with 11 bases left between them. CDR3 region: CASSLRLGEQFF. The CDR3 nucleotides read TGTGCCAGCAGCCTGAGGTTGGGTGAGCAGTTCTTC.

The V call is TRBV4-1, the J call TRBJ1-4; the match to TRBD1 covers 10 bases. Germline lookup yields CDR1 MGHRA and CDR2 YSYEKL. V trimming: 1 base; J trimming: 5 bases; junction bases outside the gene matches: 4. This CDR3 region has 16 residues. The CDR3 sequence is CASSQAWDRGNEKLFF. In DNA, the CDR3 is TGCGCCAGCAGCCAAGCCTGGGACAGGGGAAATGAAAAACTGTTTTTT.

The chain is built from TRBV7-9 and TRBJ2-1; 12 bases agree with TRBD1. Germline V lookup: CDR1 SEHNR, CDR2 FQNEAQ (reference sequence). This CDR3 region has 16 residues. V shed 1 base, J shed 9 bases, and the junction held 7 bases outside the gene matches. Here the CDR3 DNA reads TGTGCCAGCAGCTTAGGTCAGGGACAGGGGGCGAGTGAGCAGTTCTTC. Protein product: CASSLGQGQGASEQFF.

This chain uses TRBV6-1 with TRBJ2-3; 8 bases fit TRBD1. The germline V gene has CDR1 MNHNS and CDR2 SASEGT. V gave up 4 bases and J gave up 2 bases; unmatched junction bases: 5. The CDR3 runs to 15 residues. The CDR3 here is CASSGWTGLTDTQYF. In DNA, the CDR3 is TGTGCCAGCAGTGGCTGGACAGGGCTCACAGATACGCAGTATTTT.

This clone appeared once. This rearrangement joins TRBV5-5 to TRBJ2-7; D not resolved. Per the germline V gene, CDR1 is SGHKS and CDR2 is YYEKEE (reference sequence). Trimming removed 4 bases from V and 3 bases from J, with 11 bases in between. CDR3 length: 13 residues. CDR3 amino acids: CASSVVINYEQYF. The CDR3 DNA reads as TGTGCCAGCAGCGTCGTGATAAACTACGAGCAGTACTTC.

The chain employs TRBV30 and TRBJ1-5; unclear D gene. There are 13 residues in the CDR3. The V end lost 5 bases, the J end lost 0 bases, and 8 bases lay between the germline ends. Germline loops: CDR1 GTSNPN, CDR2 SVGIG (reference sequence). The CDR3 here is CAWASYSNQPQHF. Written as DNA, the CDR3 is TGTGCCTGGGCGAGTTATAGCAATCAGCCCCAGCATTTT.

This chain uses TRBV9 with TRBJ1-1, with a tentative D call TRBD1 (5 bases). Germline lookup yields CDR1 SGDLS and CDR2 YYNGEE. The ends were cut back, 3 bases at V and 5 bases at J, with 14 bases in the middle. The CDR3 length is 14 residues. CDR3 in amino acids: CASSGRGEGTEAFF. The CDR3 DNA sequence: TGTGCCAGCAGCGGCCGGGGCGAAGGGACTGAAGCTTTCTTT.